These 19 T cell receptor beta chains originate from one sample sequenced in a study of CD8 T cells in Susac syndrome. Reverse transcription of about 0.5 to 1 ug RNA used random hexamers. TCRdb recomputed calls from the immunoSEQ multiplex PCR reads with MiXCR, one row per CDR3 protein. The sample lists about 200,000 distinct CDR3 sequences; 95% were seen once. The sequencing input was CD4+ T cells from PBMCs. These receptors were obtained from a human donor in good health.

V is TRBV5-6 and J is TRBJ1-5; D not resolved. Germline CDR1 and CDR2: SGHDT and YYEEEE. This CDR3 has 13 residues. V lost 0 bases, J lost 4 bases, and 5 bases lay in between. DNA for the CDR3: TGTGCCAGCAGCTTGGGAGCAAATCAGCCCCAGCATTTT. It yields the protein CASSLGANQPQHF.

In DNA, the CDR3 is TGCGCCAGCAGCTTGGAAGGAGGAGGGTTCGACGAGCAGTACGTC. Translated, it gives CASSLEGGGFDEQYV. The genes are TRBV5-1 and TRBJ2-7; D is possibly TRBD2 (6 bases). CDR1 is SGHRS and CDR2 is YFSETQ in the germline V gene. The V and J ends lost 0 bases and 5 bases respectively, with 15 bases between them. The CDR3 runs 15 residues.

The chain joins TRBV18 to TRBJ2-5; 7 nucleotides match TRBD1. The CDR3 runs 14 residues. After removal of 2 bases from V and 3 bases from J, the junction contained 3 bases not matched to a gene. CDR1 KGHSH and CDR2 LQKENI come from the germline V gene. In nucleotides, the CDR3 is TGTGCCAGCTCACCAGGGACAGAGAAAGAGACCCAGTACTTC. Translating gives CASSPGTEKETQYF.

The chain joins TRBV2 to TRBJ2-1; no clear D. Trimming took off 2 bases at V and 5 bases at J, with 7 bases between the two ends. CDR1 SNHLY and CDR2 FYNNEI come from the germline V gene. The CDR3 extends over 13 amino acids. The CDR3 here is CASSEFQNNEQFF. CDR3 nucleotides: TGTGCCAGCAGTGAATTCCAGAACAATGAGCAGTTCTTC.

The CDR3 DNA sequence: TGCAGCGTATTGGGAAGTACTGAAGCTTTCTTT. Its translation: CSVLGSTEAFF. The V call is TRBV29-1, the J call TRBJ1-1; the D is unclear. V lost 6 bases and J 5 bases, leaving 10 bases between the germline ends. The germline CDR1 and CDR2 sequences are SQVTM and ANQGSEA. The length of the CDR3 is 11 residues.

The chain joins TRBV20-1 to TRBJ2-1; 7 bases fit TRBD2. The length of the CDR3 is 11 residues. Unmatched junction bases numbered 3, after V lost 6 bases and J lost 7 bases. The germline V gene encodes CDR1 DFQATT and CDR2 SNEGSKA (reference sequence). The CDR3 DNA follows: TGCAGTGCAACGCGGGAGAATGAGCAGTTCTTC. Translated: CSATRENEQFF.

The chain has TRBV4-3 and TRBJ2-1, with 9 bases identical to TRBD2. The CDR3 is made up of 15 amino acids. Trimming took 0 bases from V and 7 from J; bases not matched to a gene: 4. Germline loops: CDR1 LGHNA, CDR2 YSLEER. The CDR3 region is CASSQEGGGANEQFF. The DNA for the CDR3 is TGCGCCAGCAGCCAAGAAGGCGGGGGGGCGAATGAGCAGTTCTTC.

V is TRBV12-5 and J is TRBJ2-1; D gene unclear. The CDR3 consists of 14 residues. Trimming cost V 5 bases and J 0 bases, with 8 bases left between them. Germline V lookup: CDR1 LGHNT, CDR2 FRNRAP. The CDR3 nucleotides are TGTGCTAGTGGTATTGACAACTCCTACAATGAGCAGTTCTTC. It codes for CASGIDNSYNEQFF. The whole variable domain, remainder taken from reference TRBV12-5 and TRBJ2-1, is DARVTQTPRHKVTEMGQEVTMRCQPILGHNTVFWYRQTMMQGLELLAYFRNRAPLDDSGMPKDRFSAEMPDATLATLKIQPSEPRDSAVYFCASGIDNSYNEQFFGPGTRLTVL.

V usage is TRBV20-1 and J usage is TRBJ2-2; D might be TRBD1 (7 bases). Germline CDR1 is DFQATT and CDR2 is SNEGSKA (reference sequence). Trimming cost V 1 base and J 6 bases, with 12 bases left between them. CDR3 size: 14 residues. The chain's CDR3 is CSARVSGGPGELFF. The CDR3 DNA follows: TGCAGTGCTAGAGTTTCAGGGGGGCCCGGGGAGCTGTTTTTT.

The V call is TRBV20-1, the J call TRBJ2-1; the match to TRBD2 covers 9 bases. Germline trimming cut 2 bases from V and 6 bases from J; bases unmatched to any gene: 5. CDR1 and CDR2 (germline): DFQATT, SNEGSKA (reference sequence). This CDR3 has 14 amino acids. This CDR3 is CSARRTSVTNEQFF. The CDR3 region has the DNA TGCAGTGCTAGACGGACTAGCGTGACCAATGAGCAGTTCTTC.

DNA of the CDR3: TGTGCCAGCAGTTGGAGACGCTATGAGCAGTTCTTC. It yields the protein CASSWRRYEQFF. The chain combines TRBV28 with TRBJ2-1; D is unresolved. The CDR3 is 12 amino acids. Looked up from germline, CDR1 is MDHEN and CDR2 is SYDVKM. Trimming removed 4 bases at V and 8 bases at J, with 9 bases between.

This clonotype showed up just a few times. This rearrangement joins TRBV29-1 to TRBJ1-1; D not certain. Looked up from germline, CDR1 is SQVTM and CDR2 is ANQGSEA. The CDR3 totals 11 residues. V lost 5 bases to trimming and J lost 3 bases, with 7 bases between them. CDR3 protein: CSVRGDTEAFF. The CDR3 DNA sequence: TGCAGCGTTCGGGGTGACACTGAAGCTTTCTTT.

This clonotype was recorded only once. J is TRBJ1-1 and V is TRBV14; D gene uncertain. In germline, CDR1 is SGHDN, CDR2 FVKESK. The CDR3 runs to 12 residues. V was pared by 2 bases and J by 10 bases, with 11 bases between. Here the CDR3 reads CASSQTGSGAFF. DNA for the CDR3: TGTGCCAGCAGCCAAACCGGGAGCGGAGCTTTCTTT.

This chain uses TRBV20-1 with TRBJ1-2; D perhaps matches TRBD1 (5 bases). CDR3 length equals 14 residues. Germline loops: CDR1 DFQATT, CDR2 SNEGSKA (reference sequence). Trimming shortened V by 0 bases and J by 4 bases, and 12 bases separated the two germline ends. The CDR3 region has the DNA TGCAGTGCTAGAGAACGGAAGGGGAGCTATGGCTACACCTTC. Protein sequence: CSARERKGSYGYTF.

This clonotype turned up a few times. The chain joins TRBV27 to TRBJ1-1, with D hard to call. CDR1 and CDR2 (germline): MNHEY, SMNVEV (reference sequence). Deletions cut 2 bases from V and 4 bases from J, with 8 bases between. The length of the CDR3 is 13 residues. CDR3 sequence (DNA): TGTGCCAGCAGTTTAAACCGGGGCACTGAAGCTTTCTTT. It encodes CASSLNRGTEAFF.

The chain recombines TRBV20-1 with TRBJ2-2, with D tentatively TRBD1 (7 bases). Germline loops: CDR1 DFQATT, CDR2 SNEGSKA (reference sequence). The CDR3 has 15 residues. Trimming took off 2 bases at V and 2 bases at J, with 12 bases between the two ends. The CDR3 is CSARRRDSNTGELFF. As DNA, the CDR3 is TGCAGTGCTAGAAGGAGGGACAGTAACACCGGGGAGCTGTTTTTT.

The chain couples TRBV20-1 to TRBJ2-5; D is undetermined. Germline lookup yields CDR1 DFQATT and CDR2 SNEGSKA (reference sequence). This CDR3 contains 15 residues. Trimming left V 4 bases short and J 4 bases short, with 19 bases between. CDR3 nucleotide sequence: TGCAGTGCTATTGTACACGCTGTGGCTTCAGAGACCCAGTACTTC. This codes for CSAIVHAVASETQYF.

The chain employs TRBV20-1 and TRBJ1-5; 7 bases are a match to TRBD1. The CDR3 length is 14 residues. V trimming: 3 bases; J trimming: 7 bases; junction bases outside the gene matches: 9. CDR1 and CDR2 from the germline V gene are DFQATT and SNEGSKA (reference sequence). The CDR3 nucleotides are TGCAGTGCTAGGACGGGACAGTTCGACCAGCCCCAGCATTTT. This gives the protein CSARTGQFDQPQHF.

The chain combines TRBV2 with TRBJ2-1, with a weak D call TRBD2 (5 bases). CDR3 length: 13 residues. Deletions cut 5 bases from V and 6 bases from J, with 11 bases between. Germline V gene data show CDR1 as SNHLY and CDR2 as FYNNEI. The CDR3 sequence: CASSPREFNEQFF. DNA for the CDR3: TGTGCCAGCAGTCCAAGGGAGTTCAATGAGCAGTTCTTC.